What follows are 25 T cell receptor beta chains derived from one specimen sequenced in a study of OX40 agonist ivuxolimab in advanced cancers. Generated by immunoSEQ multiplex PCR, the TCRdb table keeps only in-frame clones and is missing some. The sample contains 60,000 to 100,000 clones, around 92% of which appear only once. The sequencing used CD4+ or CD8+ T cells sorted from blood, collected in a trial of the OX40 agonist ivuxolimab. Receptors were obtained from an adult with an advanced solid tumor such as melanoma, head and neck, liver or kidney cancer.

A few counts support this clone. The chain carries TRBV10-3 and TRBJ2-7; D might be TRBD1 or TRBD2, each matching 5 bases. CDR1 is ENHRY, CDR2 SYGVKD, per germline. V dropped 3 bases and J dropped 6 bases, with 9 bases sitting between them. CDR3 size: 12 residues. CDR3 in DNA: TGTGCCATCAGTGAAATTGGGGGCGAGCAGTACTTC. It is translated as CAISEIGGEQYF.

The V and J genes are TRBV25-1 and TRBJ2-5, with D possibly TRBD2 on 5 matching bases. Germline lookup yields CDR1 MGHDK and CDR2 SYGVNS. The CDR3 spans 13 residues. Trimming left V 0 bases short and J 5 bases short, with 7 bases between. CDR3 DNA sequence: TGTGCCAGCAGTGAATATGGGGAGGAGACCCAGTACTTC. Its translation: CASSEYGEETQYF.

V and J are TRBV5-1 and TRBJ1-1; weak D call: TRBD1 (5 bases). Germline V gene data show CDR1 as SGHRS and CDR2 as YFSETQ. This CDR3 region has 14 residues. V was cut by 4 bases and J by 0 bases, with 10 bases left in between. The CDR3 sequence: CASSAGTLNTEAFF. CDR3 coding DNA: TGCGCCAGCAGCGCGGGGACGTTGAACACTGAAGCTTTCTTT.

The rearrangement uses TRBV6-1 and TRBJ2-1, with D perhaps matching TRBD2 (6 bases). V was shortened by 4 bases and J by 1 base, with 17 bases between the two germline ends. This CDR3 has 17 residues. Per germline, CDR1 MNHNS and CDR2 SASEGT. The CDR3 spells CASSAGLPRGSYNEQFF. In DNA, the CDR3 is TGTGCCAGCAGTGCCGGACTGCCCCGGGGGTCCTACAATGAGCAGTTCTTC.

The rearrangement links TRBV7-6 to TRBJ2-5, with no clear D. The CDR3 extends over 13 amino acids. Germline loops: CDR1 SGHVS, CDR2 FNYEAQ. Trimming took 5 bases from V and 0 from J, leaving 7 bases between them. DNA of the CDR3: TGTGCCAGCAGCCCCCGGGACCAAGAGACCCAGTACTTC. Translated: CASSPRDQETQYF. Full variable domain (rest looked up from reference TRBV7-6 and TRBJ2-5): GAGVSQSPRYKVTKRGQDVALRCDPISGHVSLYWYRQALGQGPEFLTYFNYEAQQDKSGLPNDRFSAERPEGSISTLTIQRTEQRDSAMYRCASSPRDQETQYFGPGTRLLVL.

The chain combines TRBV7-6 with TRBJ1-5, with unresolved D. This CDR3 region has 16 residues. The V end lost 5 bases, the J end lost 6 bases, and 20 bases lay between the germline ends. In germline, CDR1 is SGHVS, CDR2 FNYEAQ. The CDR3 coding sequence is TGTGCCAGCAGCCCTGATACTGGAGAATTCGGTCAGCCCCAGCATTTT. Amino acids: CASSPDTGEFGQPQHF. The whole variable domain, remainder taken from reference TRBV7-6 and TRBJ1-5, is GAGVSQSPRYKVTKRGQDVALRCDPISGHVSLYWYRQALGQGPEFLTYFNYEAQQDKSGLPNDRFSAERPEGSISTLTIQRTEQRDSAMYRCASSPDTGEFGQPQHFGDGTRLSIL.

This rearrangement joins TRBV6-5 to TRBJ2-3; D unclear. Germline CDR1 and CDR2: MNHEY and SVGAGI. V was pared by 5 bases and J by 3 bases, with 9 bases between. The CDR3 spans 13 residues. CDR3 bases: TGTGCCAGCAGTACGCCTAATACAGATACGCAGTATTTT. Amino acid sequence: CASSTPNTDTQYF.

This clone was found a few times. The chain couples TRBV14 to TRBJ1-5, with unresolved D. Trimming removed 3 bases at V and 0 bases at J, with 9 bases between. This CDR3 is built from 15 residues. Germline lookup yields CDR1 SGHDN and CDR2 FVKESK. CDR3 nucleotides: TGTGCCAGCAGCCATTTCTACGATAGCAATCAGCCCCAGCATTTT. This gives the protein CASSHFYDSNQPQHF. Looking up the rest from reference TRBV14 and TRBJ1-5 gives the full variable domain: EAGVTQFPSHSVIEKGQTVTLRCDPISGHDNLYWYRRVMGKEIKFLLHFVKESKQDESGMPNNRFLAERTGGTYSTLKVQPAELEDSGVYFCASSHFYDSNQPQHFGDGTRLSIL.

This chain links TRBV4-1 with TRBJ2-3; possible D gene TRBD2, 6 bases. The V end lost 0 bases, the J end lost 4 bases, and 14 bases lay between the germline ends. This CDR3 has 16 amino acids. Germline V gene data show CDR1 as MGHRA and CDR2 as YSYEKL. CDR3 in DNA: TGCGCCAGCAGCCAAGAGGGGACGGGAGCAGCAGATACGCAGTATTTT. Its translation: CASSQEGTGAADTQYF.

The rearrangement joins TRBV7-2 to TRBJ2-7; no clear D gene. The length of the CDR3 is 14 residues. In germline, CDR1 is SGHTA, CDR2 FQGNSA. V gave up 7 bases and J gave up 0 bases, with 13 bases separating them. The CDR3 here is CASKESAYSYEQYF. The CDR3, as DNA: TGTGCCAGCAAAGAAAGCGCCTACTCCTACGAGCAGTACTTC.

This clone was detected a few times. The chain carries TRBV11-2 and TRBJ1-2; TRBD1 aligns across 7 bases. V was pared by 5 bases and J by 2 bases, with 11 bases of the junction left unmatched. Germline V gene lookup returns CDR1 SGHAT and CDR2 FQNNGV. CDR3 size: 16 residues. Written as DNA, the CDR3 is TGTGCCAGCAGCCGCGGGACAGCGCTAAGAAACTATGGCTACACCTTC. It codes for CASSRGTALRNYGYTF.

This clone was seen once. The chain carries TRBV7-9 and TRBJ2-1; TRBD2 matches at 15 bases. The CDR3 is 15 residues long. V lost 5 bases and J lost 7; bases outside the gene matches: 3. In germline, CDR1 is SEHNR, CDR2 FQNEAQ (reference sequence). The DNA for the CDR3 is TGTGCCAGCAGCCGGACTAGCGGGAGGGGAAATGAGCAGTTCTTC. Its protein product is CASSRTSGRGNEQFF.

The DNA of the CDR3 is TGCGCCAGCAGCCTTTATCTAGCGGGAGTTTTTAATGAGCAGTTCTTC. This encodes CASSLYLAGVFNEQFF. The rearrangement uses TRBV4-3 and TRBJ2-1; 10 bases fit TRBD2. This CDR3 spans 16 amino acids. The germline gives CDR1 LGHNA, CDR2 YSLEER. V trimming: 4 bases; J trimming: 7 bases; junction bases outside the gene matches: 10.

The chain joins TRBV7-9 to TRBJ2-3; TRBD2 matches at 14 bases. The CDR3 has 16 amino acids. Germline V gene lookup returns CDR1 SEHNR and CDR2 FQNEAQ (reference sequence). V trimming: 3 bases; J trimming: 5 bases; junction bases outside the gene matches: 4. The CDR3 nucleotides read TGTGCCAGCAGCTTTGGACTAGCGGGAGGTGTAGATACGCAGTATTTT. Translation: CASSFGLAGGVDTQYF.

Written as DNA, the CDR3 is TGTGCCAGCAGTCTGAGACAGGGGACTTCTGGAAACACCATATATTTT. Amino acid sequence: CASSLRQGTSGNTIYF. The chain uses TRBV11-3 and TRBJ1-3, with TRBD1 matching over 8 bases. CDR3 length: 16 amino acids. The germline CDR1 and CDR2 sequences are SGHNT and YENEEA. Trimming cost V 6 bases and J 1 base; bases outside gene matches: 8.

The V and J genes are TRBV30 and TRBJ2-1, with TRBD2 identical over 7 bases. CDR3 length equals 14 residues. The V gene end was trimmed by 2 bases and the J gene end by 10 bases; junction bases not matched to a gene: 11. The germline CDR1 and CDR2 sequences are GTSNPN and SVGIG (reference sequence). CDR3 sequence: CAWSPGREAGEQFF. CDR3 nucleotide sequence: TGTGCCTGGAGTCCGGGGAGGGAGGCGGGAGAGCAGTTCTTC.

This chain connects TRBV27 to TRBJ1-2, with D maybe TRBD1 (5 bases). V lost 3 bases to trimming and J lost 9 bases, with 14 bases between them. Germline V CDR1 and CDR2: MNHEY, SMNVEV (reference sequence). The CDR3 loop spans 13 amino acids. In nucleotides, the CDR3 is TGTGCCAGCAGTTTGAGGCAGGGCAATCGCTACACCTTC. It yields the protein CASSLRQGNRYTF.

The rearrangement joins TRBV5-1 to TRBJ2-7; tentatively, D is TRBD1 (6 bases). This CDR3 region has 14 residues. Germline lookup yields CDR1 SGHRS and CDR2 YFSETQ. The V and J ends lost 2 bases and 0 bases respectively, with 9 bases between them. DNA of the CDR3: TGCGCCAGCAGCTTATCAGGGGACTCCTACGAGCAGTACTTC. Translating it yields CASSLSGDSYEQYF.

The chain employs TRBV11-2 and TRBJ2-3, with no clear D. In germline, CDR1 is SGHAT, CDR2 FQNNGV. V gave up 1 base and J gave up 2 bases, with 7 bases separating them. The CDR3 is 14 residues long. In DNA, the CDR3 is TGTGCCAGCAGCTTAGCTGGTCTCACAGATACGCAGTATTTT. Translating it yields CASSLAGLTDTQYF.

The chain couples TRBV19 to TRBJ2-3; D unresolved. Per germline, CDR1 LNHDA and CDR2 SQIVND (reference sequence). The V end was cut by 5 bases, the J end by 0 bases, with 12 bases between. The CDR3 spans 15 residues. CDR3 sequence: CASSSWVRSTDTQYF. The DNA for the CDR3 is TGTGCCAGTAGTTCGTGGGTTAGGAGCACAGATACGCAGTATTTT.

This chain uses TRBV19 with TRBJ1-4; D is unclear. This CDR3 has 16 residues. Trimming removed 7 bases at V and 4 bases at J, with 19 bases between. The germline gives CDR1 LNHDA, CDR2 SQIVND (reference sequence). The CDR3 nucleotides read TGTGCCAGTAAAACCGGCAGCCCCAGGAGTAATGAAAAACTGTTTTTT. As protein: CASKTGSPRSNEKLFF.

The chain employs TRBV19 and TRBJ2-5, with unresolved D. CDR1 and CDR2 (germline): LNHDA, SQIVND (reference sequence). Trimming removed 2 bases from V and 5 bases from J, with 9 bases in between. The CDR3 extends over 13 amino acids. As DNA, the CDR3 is TGTGCCAGTAGTATAAACCCCTGGGAGACCCAGTACTTC. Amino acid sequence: CASSINPWETQYF.

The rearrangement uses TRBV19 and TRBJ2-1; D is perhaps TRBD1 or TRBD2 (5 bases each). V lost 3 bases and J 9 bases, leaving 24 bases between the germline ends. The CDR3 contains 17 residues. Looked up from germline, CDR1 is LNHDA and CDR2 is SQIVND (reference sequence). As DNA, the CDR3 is TGTGCCAGTAGTATGATCAGAGGGGTGGACCCCCGTGGTGAGCAGTTCTTC. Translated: CASSMIRGVDPRGEQFF.

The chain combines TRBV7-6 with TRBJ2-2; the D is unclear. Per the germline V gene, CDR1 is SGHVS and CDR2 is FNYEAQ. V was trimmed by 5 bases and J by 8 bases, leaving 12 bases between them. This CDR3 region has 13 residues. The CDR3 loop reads CASSHQVPGELFF. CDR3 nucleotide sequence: TGTGCCAGCAGCCACCAGGTGCCGGGGGAGCTGTTTTTT.

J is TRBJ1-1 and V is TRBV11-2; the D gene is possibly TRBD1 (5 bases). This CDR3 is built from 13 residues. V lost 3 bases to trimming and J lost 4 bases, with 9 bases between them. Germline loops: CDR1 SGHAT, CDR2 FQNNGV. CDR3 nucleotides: TGTGCCAGCAGCTTTAGGAGGGGCACTGAAGCTTTCTTT. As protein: CASSFRRGTEAFF. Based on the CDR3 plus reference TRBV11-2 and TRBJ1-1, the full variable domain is EAGVAQSPRYKIIEKRQSVAFWCNPISGHATLYWYQQILGQGPKLLIQFQNNGVVDDSQLPKDRFSAERLKGVDSTLKIQPAKLEDSAVYLCASSFRRGTEAFFGQGTRLTVV.